These T cell receptor beta chains were read from a single sample in a study of regulatory T cells in long-lasting Graves disease. TCRdb fed the multiplex PCR reads into MiXCR, producing one record per CDR3 protein. The sample includes more than 350,000 distinct CDR3 sequences, approximately 15% of them seen just once. The same data also contributed to another study, on T cells in Graves' hyperthyroidism and ophthalmopathy.

The sample consisted of peripheral blood mononuclear cells (PBMCs), taken at new diagnosis, from a patient treated with antithyroid drugs. Receptor source: a woman aged 30 to 39 with Graves disease. CDR3s leave out the opening cysteine and the closing phenylalanine or tryptophan. Fields, in order: V gene, J gene, CDR3 protein.

TRBV28	TRBJ2-1	ASSLRPGAYNEQF
TRBV20-1	TRBJ1-1	SARWLSVNTEAF
TRBV9	TRBJ2-7	ASTQDRVFDSYEQY
TRBV5-1	TRBJ2-1	ASSSLGLASENEQF
TRBV19	TRBJ1-5	ASKRGTDNQPQH
TRBV20-1	TRBJ1-1	SAPPLGERTEAF
TRBV11-2	TRBJ2-7	ASTYGTTGQY
TRBV28	TRBJ1-2	ASSLGTGGYRGYT
TRBV9	TRBJ2-2	ASSVEKVAGSSGELF
TRBV30	TRBJ1-1	AWRPRDRENTEAF
TRBV12-3/TRBV12-4	TRBJ2-3	ASSLETGGGADTQY
TRBV3-1	TRBJ2-1	ASSKTGLRYNEQF
TRBV12-3/TRBV12-4	TRBJ1-5	ASRPGQGWVQPQH
TRBV29-1	TRBJ2-1	SVGVAGGYNEQF
TRBV7-2	TRBJ2-2	ASSTGLAGRTGELF
TRBV19	TRBJ1-1	ASSTLKDGNTEAF
TRBV7-8	TRBJ1-2	ASSEDLNYGYT
TRBV11-2	TRBJ2-7	ASSPERVPTYEQY
TRBV6-2/TRBV6-3	TRBJ1-1	ASSSPGTGNTEAF
TRBV5-1	TRBJ2-7	ASSSGDLTYEQY
TRBV19	TRBJ2-5	ASRFTGEETQY
TRBV19	TRBJ1-1	ASSPGGGLNTEAF
TRBV20-1	TRBJ2-5	SARPQLDYQEAQC
TRBV28	TRBJ2-2	ASSLLRNMGPGELF
TRBV28	TRBJ2-7	ASGAGSYEQY
TRBV2	TRBJ2-2	ASSGLGVLVPWPGELF
TRBV27	TRBJ2-7	ASSLPPRGAGSYEQY
TRBV3-1	TRBJ2-6	ASSLRGPSGANVLT
TRBV14	TRBJ1-1	ASSPQTTEMAF
TRBV3-1	TRBJ1-2	ASSQERGKGYT
TRBV7-6	TRBJ2-7	ASSLEAGKSYEQY
TRBV6-1	TRBJ2-2	ASGGGYTGELF
TRBV30	TRBJ2-6	AWSRDRSSSGANVLT
TRBV27	TRBJ1-1	ASGFSGKTEAF
TRBV10-3	TRBJ2-1	AISERDGNEQF
TRBV6-1	TRBJ2-1	ASSPRTSGNEQF
TRBV7-2	TRBJ2-7	ASSLRVGGLTYEQY
TRBV19	TRBJ2-2	ASSISRGLGTGELF
TRBV29-1	TRBJ2-1	SVPGLAGTSEQF
TRBV5-1	TRBJ1-2	ASGEDRDYGYT
TRBV24-1	TRBJ2-3	ATSDLWVDTQY
TRBV24-1	TRBJ1-3	ATSAGGMGIGGNTIY
TRBV3-1	TRBJ2-4	ASSNRGLAKNIQY